The rows below give T cell receptor beta chains drawn from one sample of a study of shared clonotypes between healthy human individuals. TCRdb's copy holds only in-frame clones and misses some; the assay was immunoSEQ multiplex PCR. The profile covers millions of clones, with more than 85% appearing a single time and around 1.7% taken by the ten largest. The specimen sequenced was naive CD8+ T cells from PBMCs. These receptors all stem from a young man in good health. Some clones in this sample may be carry-over from other donors' samples. CDR3s include the opening cysteine and the closing phenylalanine or tryptophan. Each record gives: V gene, J gene, D gene, clone size, CDR3 DNA, CDR3 protein. D genes are given only for firm matches. Not every row has a clone size; where given, it reads once, few, many or a size class.

>TRBV5-1|TRBJ1-1|NA|few
TGCGCCAGCAGCTTGGGACCGTACGCTTTCTTT
CASSLGPYAFF
>TRBV2|TRBJ2-6|TRBD1|NA
TGTGCCAGAAGGATCCGGGGACAGTTTGACTCTGGGGCCAACGTCCTGACTTTC
CARRIRGQFDSGANVLTF
>TRBV6-5|TRBJ2-7|NA|NA
TGTGCCAGCAGTTACTCGCAATACGGGTACGAGCAGTACTTC
CASSYSQYGYEQYF
>TRBV5-1|TRBJ2-7|NA|once
TGCGCCAGCAGCTTGGAGAGCAGACCGGGCTACGAGCAGTACTTC
CASSLESRPGYEQYF
>TRBV14|TRBJ2-1|TRBD2|NA
TGTGCCAGCAGCCAAGATTTTCTAGCGGGAGGGCCGAGTAATGAGCAGTTCTTC
CASSQDFLAGGPSNEQFF
>TRBV9|TRBJ1-4|NA|few
TGTGCCAGCAGCCCCGGGACCTTGGTCGGATCGAATGAAAAACTGTTTTTT
CASSPGTLVGSNEKLFF
>TRBV5-1|TRBJ2-7|TRBD1|NA
TGCGCCAGCAACGGCCGCCCCGGGACAGGGATGCACGAGCAGTACTTC
CASNGRPGTGMHEQYF
>TRBV6-4|TRBJ2-1|TRBD2|NA
TGTGCCAGCAGTGCTAGCGGGTTTTACAATGAGCAGTTCTTC
CASSASGFYNEQFF
>TRBV19|TRBJ1-2|NA|NA
TGTGCCAGTAGTCTACAGGACTTCAACTATGGCTACACCTTC
CASSLQDFNYGYTF
>TRBV6-6|TRBJ2-2|NA|once
TGTGCCAGCACCACCGGGTGGGGCACCGGGGAGCTGTTTTTT
CASTTGWGTGELFF
>TRBV9|TRBJ2-7|NA|NA
TGTGCCAGCAGCCCATTCGGAGGGCCCTACGAGCAGTACTTC
CASSPFGGPYEQYF
>TRBV7-8|TRBJ2-7|NA|NA
TGTGCCAGCAGCTTCTACGGGACCCGCTACGAGCAGTACTTC
CASSFYGTRYEQYF
>TRBV4-1|TRBJ2-1|NA|NA
TGCGCCAGCAGCCAATCCTCAGGGGTTCAAAATGAGCAGTTCTTC
CASSQSSGVQNEQFF
>TRBV11-1|TRBJ1-2|NA|NA
TGTGCCAGCAGCTTACCGGTGAACTATGGCTACACCTTC
CASSLPVNYGYTF
>TRBV5-8|TRBJ1-3|NA|NA
TGTGCCAGCAGCACAATTCTTGGGGTGCCGGCTGGAAACACCATATATTTT
CASSTILGVPAGNTIYF
>TRBV2|TRBJ2-1|TRBD2|once
TGTGCCAGGAGCGGGAGTCTCAAGAATGAGCAGTTCTTC
CARSGSLKNEQFF
>TRBV4-1|TRBJ1-5|TRBD1|NA
TGCGCCAGCAGCCAGTCCGGGACAGGGGCCGGTCAGCCCCAGCATTTT
CASSQSGTGAGQPQHF
>TRBV19|TRBJ1-2|NA|NA
TGTGCCAGTAAATCCCGGGACATTAACTATGGCTACACCTTC
CASKSRDINYGYTF
>TRBV19|TRBJ1-2|TRBD1|NA
TGTGCCAGTAGTATGTTGGACCGGACAGGGGAGCACTATGGCTACACCTTC
CASSMLDRTGEHYGYTF
>TRBV27|TRBJ2-7|TRBD1|NA
TGTGCCAGCAGTCCTGGGACAGGGGGATACGAGCAGTACTTC
CASSPGTGGYEQYF
>TRBV28|TRBJ2-5|TRBD2|once
TGTGCCAGCAGTTTGCTAGCGGGAAGCCGAGAGACCCAGTACTTC
CASSLLAGSRETQYF
>TRBV9|TRBJ1-2|NA|NA
TGTGCCAGCAGCGTAGAGGGGGAGGGAGAGATCGGCTACACCTTC
CASSVEGEGEIGYTF
>TRBV5-1|TRBJ1-2|TRBD1|NA
TGCGCCAGCAGCGACGGACAGGGCGATGGCTACACCTTC
CASSDGQGDGYTF
>TRBV7-3|TRBJ2-3|TRBD2|NA
TGTGCCAGCAGCCTCGGACTAGCGGGGCCCACAGATACGCAGTATTTT
CASSLGLAGPTDTQYF
>TRBV5-6|TRBJ1-5|NA|NA
TGTGCCAGCAGCTTGGATACGGATACTAGCAATCAGCCCCAGCATTTT
CASSLDTDTSNQPQHF
>TRBV7-9|TRBJ2-7|NA|NA
TGTGCCAGCAGCCCTCCGAGGGCCTACGAGCAGTACTTC
CASSPPRAYEQYF
>TRBV6-6|TRBJ1-1|NA|NA
TGTGCCAGCAGTTACTCGCTGGGGGTGGGCACTGAAGCTTTCTTT
CASSYSLGVGTEAFF
>TRBV14|TRBJ1-4|NA|NA
TGTGCCAGCAGCCAAGCGCCAGACCGCTACAATGAAAAACTGTTTTTT
CASSQAPDRYNEKLFF
>TRBV11-2|TRBJ2-7|NA|NA
TGTGCCAGCAGCTTCTCGGGCTACGAGCAGTACTTC
CASSFSGYEQYF
>TRBV28|TRBJ2-7|NA|NA
TGTGCCAGCACCCAGGTATGGGGAGGTGAGCAGTACTTC
CASTQVWGGEQYF
>TRBV7-8|TRBJ2-7|TRBD1|once
TGTGCCAGCAGCTTCCGAACAGGGGGCAGGAGCCCCTACGAGCAGTACTTC
CASSFRTGGRSPYEQYF
>TRBV11-1|TRBJ2-1|TRBD2|NA
TGTGCCAGCAGCACTTACGGGGGGTCCTTGGGCTACAATGAGCAGTTCTTC
CASSTYGGSLGYNEQFF
>TRBV7-6|TRBJ2-7|TRBD1|NA
TGTGCCAGCAGCCCTAGAACGGGACAGAGACCGATCTACGAGCAGTACTTC
CASSPRTGQRPIYEQYF
>TRBV19|TRBJ1-1|NA|NA
TGTGCCACTCTCTCCGGGTATGGTACTGAAGCTTTCTTT
CATLSGYGTEAFF
>TRBV11-2|TRBJ1-2|TRBD1|NA
TGTGCCAGCAGCTTAGTAGGGAGGGGGCCGATCTCCCTCTATGGCTACACCTTC
CASSLVGRGPISLYGYTF
>TRBV6-5|TRBJ2-1|NA|NA
TGTGCCAGCAGTTCTCTGGACAGATTCTACAATGAGCAGTTCTTC
CASSSLDRFYNEQFF
>TRBV27|TRBJ2-2|NA|once
TGTGCCAGCAGTTTAAGGGAATCCGCCGGGGAGCTGTTTTTT
CASSLRESAGELFF
>TRBV19|TRBJ2-1|NA|NA
TGTGCCAGTACGTCCCGGTATCCCAATGAGCAGTTCTTC
CASTSRYPNEQFF
>TRBV5-1|TRBJ2-1|TRBD2|NA
TGCGCCAGCAGCTTGGGTTTAGCGGGAGTCTCAATCTCCTACAATGAGCAGTTCTTC
CASSLGLAGVSISYNEQFF
>TRBV10-3|TRBJ2-7|NA|NA
TGTGCCATCAGTGCGACTTTGTCTTACGAGCAGTACTTC
CAISATLSYEQYF
>TRBV28|TRBJ1-5|NA|NA
TGTGCCAGCAGTTTAACCCTCGGGCAGCCCCAGCATTTT
CASSLTLGQPQHF
>TRBV7-8|TRBJ2-7|TRBD2|NA
TGTGCCAGCAGCTTTAGCGGGATGGGCGAGCAGTACTTC
CASSFSGMGEQYF
>TRBV9|TRBJ2-3|TRBD2|NA
TGTGCCAGCAGCGCTAGCGGGAGTAGGACAGATACGCAGTATTTT
CASSASGSRTDTQYF
>TRBV15|TRBJ2-5|TRBD2|once
TGTGCCACCAGCAGGGCGACTAGCGGGAAAGAGACCCAGTACTTC
CATSRATSGKETQYF
>TRBV11-2|TRBJ2-7|TRBD2|NA
TGTGCCAGCAGCTTAGATCGGCTAGCGGGATCCGAGCAGTACTTC
CASSLDRLAGSEQYF
>TRBV5-1|TRBJ2-7|NA|NA
TGCGCCAGCAGCTTGGAAGGGAGCACGATATCCTACGAGCAGTACTTC
CASSLEGSTISYEQYF
>TRBV7-9|TRBJ2-7|NA|NA
TGTGCCAGCAGTCCGACAGCGTACGAGCAGTACTTC
CASSPTAYEQYF
>TRBV5-4|TRBJ2-7|NA|NA
TGTGCCAGCAGCTTGTTCTTGGCGCGGGAGCAGTACTTC
CASSLFLAREQYF
>TRBV7-8|TRBJ2-7|TRBD2|NA
TGTGCCAGCAGCCCCTCTAGCGGGGGAACCTACGAGCAGTACTTC
CASSPSSGGTYEQYF
>TRBV11-1|TRBJ2-5|TRBD1|NA
TGTGCCAGCAGAGGCAGACAGGGGGTGGGGACCCAGTACTTC
CASRGRQGVGTQYF
>TRBV4-1|TRBJ2-1|TRBD1|NA
TGCGCCAGCAGCCATGCCGGGACAGTTCTTTACAATGAGCAGTTCTTC
CASSHAGTVLYNEQFF
>TRBV15|TRBJ2-7|NA|NA
TGTGCCACCAGCACAGCTGGACGGACGTACTACGAGCAGTACTTC
CATSTAGRTYYEQYF
>TRBV13|TRBJ1-4|NA|NA
TGTGCCAGCAGCTTAGTCTACGGGCGAACTAATGAAAAACTGTTTTTT
CASSLVYGRTNEKLFF
>TRBV27|TRBJ1-1|NA|few
TGTGCCAGCAGTTTATGGTTTAACACTGAAGCTTTCTTT
CASSLWFNTEAFF
>TRBV6-6|TRBJ2-7|NA|NA
TGTGCCAGCAGGGCCAGGAACTACGAGCAGTACTTC
CASRARNYEQYF
>TRBV6-5|TRBJ2-7|NA|NA
TGTGCCAGCGAGTACGGACAGACAAACTCCTACGAGCAGTACTTC
CASEYGQTNSYEQYF
>TRBV11-2|TRBJ2-5|NA|NA
TGTGCCAGCAGCTTAGAAGGGGCGGGGAACCAAGAGACCCAGTACTTC
CASSLEGAGNQETQYF
>TRBV4-3|TRBJ2-4|NA|NA
TGCGCCAGCAGCCAAGGTTTGGGGGCGATGAACATTCAGTACTTC
CASSQGLGAMNIQYF
>TRBV5-1|TRBJ2-7|TRBD1|NA
TGCGCCAGCAGCTTGGTCACAGGGGGGAACGAGCAGTACTTC
CASSLVTGGNEQYF